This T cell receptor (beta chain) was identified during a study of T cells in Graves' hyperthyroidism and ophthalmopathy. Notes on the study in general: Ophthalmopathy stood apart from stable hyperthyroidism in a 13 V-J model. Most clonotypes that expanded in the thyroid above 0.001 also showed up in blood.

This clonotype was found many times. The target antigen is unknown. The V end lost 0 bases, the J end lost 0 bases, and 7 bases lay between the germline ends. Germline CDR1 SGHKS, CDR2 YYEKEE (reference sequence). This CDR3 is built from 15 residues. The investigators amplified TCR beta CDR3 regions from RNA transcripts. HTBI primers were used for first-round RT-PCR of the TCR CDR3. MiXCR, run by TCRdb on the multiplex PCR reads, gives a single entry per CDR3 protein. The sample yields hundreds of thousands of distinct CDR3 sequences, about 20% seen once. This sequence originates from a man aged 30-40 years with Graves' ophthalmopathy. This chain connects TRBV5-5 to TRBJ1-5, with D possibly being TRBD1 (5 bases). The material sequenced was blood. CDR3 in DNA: TGTGCCAGCAGCTTGGCAGGGATTAGCAATCAGCCCCAGCATTTT. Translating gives CASSLAGISNQPQHF.